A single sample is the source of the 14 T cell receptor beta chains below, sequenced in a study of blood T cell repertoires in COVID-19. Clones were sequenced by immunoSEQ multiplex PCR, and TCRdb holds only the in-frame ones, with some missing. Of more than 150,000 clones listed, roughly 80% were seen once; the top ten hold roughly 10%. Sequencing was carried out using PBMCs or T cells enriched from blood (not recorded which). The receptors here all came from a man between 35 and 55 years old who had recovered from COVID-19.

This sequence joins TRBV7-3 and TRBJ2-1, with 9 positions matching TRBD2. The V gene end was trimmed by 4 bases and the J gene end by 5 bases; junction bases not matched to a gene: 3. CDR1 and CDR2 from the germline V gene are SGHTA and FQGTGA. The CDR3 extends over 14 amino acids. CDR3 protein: CASSYSGSNNEQFF. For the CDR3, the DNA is TGTGCCAGCAGCTATAGCGGGAGTAACAATGAGCAGTTCTTC. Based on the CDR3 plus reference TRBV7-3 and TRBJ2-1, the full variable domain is GAGVSQTPSNKVTEKGKYVELRCDPISGHTALYWYRQSLGQGPEFLIYFQGTGAADDSGLPNDRFFAVRPEGSVSTLKIQRTERGDSAVYLCASSYSGSNNEQFFGPGTRLTVL.

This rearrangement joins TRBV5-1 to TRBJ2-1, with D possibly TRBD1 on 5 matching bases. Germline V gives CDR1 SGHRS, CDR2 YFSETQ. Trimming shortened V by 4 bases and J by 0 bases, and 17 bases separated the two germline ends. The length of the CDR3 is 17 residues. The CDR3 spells CASSPSPGDSSYNEQFF. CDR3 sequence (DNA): TGCGCCAGCAGCCCCTCCCCCGGAGACAGCTCCTACAATGAGCAGTTCTTC.

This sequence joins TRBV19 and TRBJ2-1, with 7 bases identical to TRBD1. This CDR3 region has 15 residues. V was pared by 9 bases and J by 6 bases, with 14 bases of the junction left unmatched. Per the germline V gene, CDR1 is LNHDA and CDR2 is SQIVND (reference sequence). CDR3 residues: CASSLDRVPRNEQFF. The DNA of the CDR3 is TGTGCCAGCAGCTTAGACAGGGTCCCTCGCAATGAGCAGTTCTTC.

DNA for the CDR3: TGTGCCAGTAGACTAGCGAGCTCCTACGAGCAGTACGTC. Protein sequence: CASRLASSYEQYV. The chain uses TRBV6-6 and TRBJ2-7; TRBD2 agrees at 8 bases. Per germline, CDR1 MNHNY and CDR2 SVGAGI (reference sequence). The CDR3 totals 13 residues. After removal of 9 bases from V and 0 bases from J, the junction contained 4 bases not matched to a gene.

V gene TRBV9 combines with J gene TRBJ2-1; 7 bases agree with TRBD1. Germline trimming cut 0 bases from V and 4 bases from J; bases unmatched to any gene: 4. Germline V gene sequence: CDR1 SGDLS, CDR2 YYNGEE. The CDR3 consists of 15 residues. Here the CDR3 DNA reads TGTGCCAGCAGCGTAGAGGGGGCGGCTTACAATGAGCAGTTCTTC. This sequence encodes CASSVEGAAYNEQFF.

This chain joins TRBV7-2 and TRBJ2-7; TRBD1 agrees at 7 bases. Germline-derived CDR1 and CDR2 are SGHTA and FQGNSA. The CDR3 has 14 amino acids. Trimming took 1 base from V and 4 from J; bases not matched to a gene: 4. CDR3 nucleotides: TGTGCCAGCAGCTTAGGGGGGACAGTTTACGAGCAGTACTTC. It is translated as CASSLGGTVYEQYF. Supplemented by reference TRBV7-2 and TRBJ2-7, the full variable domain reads GAGVSQSPSNKVTEKGKDVELRCDPISGHTALYWYRQSLGQGLEFLIYFQGNSAPDKSGLPSDRFSAERTGGSVSTLTIQRTQQEDSAVYLCASSLGGTVYEQYFGPGTRLTVT.

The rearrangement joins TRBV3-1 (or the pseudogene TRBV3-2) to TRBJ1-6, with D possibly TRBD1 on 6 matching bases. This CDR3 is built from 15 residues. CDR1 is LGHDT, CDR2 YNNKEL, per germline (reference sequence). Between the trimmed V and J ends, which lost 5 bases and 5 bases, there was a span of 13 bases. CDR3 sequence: CASSYGSGDNSPLHF. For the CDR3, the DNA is TGTGCCAGCAGCTATGGGTCAGGGGATAATTCACCCCTCCACTTT.

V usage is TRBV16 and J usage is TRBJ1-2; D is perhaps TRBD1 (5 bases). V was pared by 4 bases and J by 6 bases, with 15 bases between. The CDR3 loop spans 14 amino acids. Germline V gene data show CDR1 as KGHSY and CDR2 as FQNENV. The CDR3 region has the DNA TGTGCCAGCAGCCGGGACTCCATAGGGGATGGCTACACCTTC. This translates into CASSRDSIGDGYTF.

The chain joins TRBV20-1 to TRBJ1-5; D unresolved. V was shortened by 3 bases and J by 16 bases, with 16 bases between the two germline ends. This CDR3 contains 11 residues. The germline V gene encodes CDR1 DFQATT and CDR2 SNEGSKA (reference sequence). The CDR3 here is CSASLGVVPHF. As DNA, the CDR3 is TGCAGTGCTAGCCTCGGGGTGGTTCCTCATTTT.

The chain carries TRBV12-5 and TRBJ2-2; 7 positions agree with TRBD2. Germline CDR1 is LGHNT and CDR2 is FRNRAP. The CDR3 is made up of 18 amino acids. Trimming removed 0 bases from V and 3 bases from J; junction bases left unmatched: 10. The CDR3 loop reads CASGLVRAGGSDTGELFF. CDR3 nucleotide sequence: TGTGCTAGTGGTTTGGTACGGGCCGGGGGGTCGGACACCGGGGAGCTGTTTTTT.

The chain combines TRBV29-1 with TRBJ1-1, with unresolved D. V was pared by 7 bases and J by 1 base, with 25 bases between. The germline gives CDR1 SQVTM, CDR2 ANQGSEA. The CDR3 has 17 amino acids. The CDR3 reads CSATLVGRPTSNTEAFF. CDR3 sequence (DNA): TGCAGCGCTACGCTCGTGGGGAGACCCACCTCGAACACTGAAGCTTTCTTT.

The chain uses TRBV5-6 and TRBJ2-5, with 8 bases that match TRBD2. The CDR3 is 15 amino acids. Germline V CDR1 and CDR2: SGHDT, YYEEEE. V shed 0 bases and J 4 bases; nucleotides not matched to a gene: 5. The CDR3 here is CASSLGAGVRETQYF. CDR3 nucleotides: TGTGCCAGCAGCTTGGGAGCGGGAGTAAGAGAGACCCAGTACTTC.

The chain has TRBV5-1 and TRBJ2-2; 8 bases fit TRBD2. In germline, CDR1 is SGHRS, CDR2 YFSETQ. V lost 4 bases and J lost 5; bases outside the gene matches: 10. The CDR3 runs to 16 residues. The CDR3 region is CASSPPSGSGTGELFF. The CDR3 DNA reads TGCGCCAGCAGCCCGCCGAGCGGGAGCGGGACCGGGGAGCTGTTTTTT. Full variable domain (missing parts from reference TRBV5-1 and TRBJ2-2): KAGVTQTPRYLIKTRGQQVTLSCSPISGHRSVSWYQQTPGQGLQFLFEYFSETQRNKGNFPGRFSGRQFSNSRSEMNVSTLELGDSALYLCASSPPSGSGTGELFFGEGSRLTVL.

CDR3 bases: TGTGCCAGCAGCGTAGATAACAGACGGAACACTGAAGCTTTCTTT. This sequence encodes CASSVDNRRNTEAFF. The chain joins TRBV9 to TRBJ1-1, with D unresolved. The V gene lost 0 bases and the J gene lost 1 base, with 10 bases spanning the gap. The V gene's germline CDR1 is SGDLS and CDR2 YYNGEE. CDR3 length equals 15 residues.